A selection of T cell receptor beta chains follows, all from one sample in a study of technical replicates of blood from a handful of donors. Sequencing used immunoSEQ multiplex PCR; TCRdb keeps in-frame clones, though not all of them. Of about 80,000 clones listed, around 90% are singletons. The sequencing input was T cells isolated from PBMCs. These receptors all stem from a human donor in good health. Both conserved end residues are part of each CDR3. Each record gives: D gene, clone size, J gene, V gene, CDR3 protein, CDR3 DNA. The D gene is left open where the match is weak. Some rows mark clone size as missing; the rest say once, few, many or name a class of expanded clone.

TRBD2 once TRBJ2-1 TRBV6-5 CASSVGTSSYNEQFF TGTGCCAGCAGTGTGGGGACTAGCTCCTACAATGAGCAGTTCTTC
. . TRBJ2-1 TRBV19 CASSRTTPNEQFF TGTGCCAGTAGTAGGACTACCCCCAATGAGCAGTTCTTC
TRBD2 . TRBJ2-4 TRBV7-9 CASSLGTSGSSIQYF TGTGCCAGCAGCTTAGGGACTAGCGGGAGTAGCATTCAGTACTTC
TRBD1 . TRBJ2-1 TRBV4-2 CASSRTGVSYNEQFF TGTGCCAGCAGTCGTACAGGGGTGTCCTACAATGAGCAGTTCTTC
TRBD2 . TRBJ2-1 TRBV13 CASSLEGTSGSLSGNEQFF TGTGCCAGCAGCTTAGAAGGGACTAGCGGGTCGCTTTCTGGCAATGAGCAGTTCTTC
TRBD2 . TRBJ2-1 TRBV28 CATGGGGYNEQFF TGTGCCACCGGTGGGGGGGGGTACAATGAGCAGTTCTTC
. . TRBJ2-2 TRBV4-2 CASSQEPVYREWTGELFF TGTGCCAGCAGCCAAGAACCCGTTTACCGCGAGTGGACCGGGGAGCTGTTTTTT
TRBD1 once TRBJ2-7 TRBV28 CASSFQDRADEQYF TGTGCCAGCAGTTTTCAGGACAGGGCCGACGAGCAGTACTTC
. . TRBJ2-7 TRBV18 CASSPRTVTSYEQYF TGTGCCAGCTCACCAAGGACAGTCACCTCCTACGAGCAGTACTTC
. . TRBJ2-3 TRBV15 CATSREGYFTDTQYF TGTGCCACCAGCAGAGAGGGCTATTTCACAGATACGCAGTATTTT
TRBD1 . TRBJ1-3 TRBV5-6 CASSIGTGWGNTIYF TGTGCCAGCAGCATAGGGACAGGGTGGGGAAACACCATATATTTT